These 20 T cell receptor beta chains originate from one sample sequenced in a study of T cells in Graves' hyperthyroidism and ophthalmopathy. The CDR3 regions of TCR beta were amplified from RNA transcripts. Using the HTBI primer set, a first-round RT-PCR was run on the TCR CDR3. TCRdb re-analysed the multiplex PCR reads in MiXCR, keeping a single row per CDR3 protein. The sample carries 450,000 to 550,000 distinct CDR3 sequences, roughly 24% recorded once. Sequenced material: blood. The receptors shown here come from a woman younger than 45 with Graves' ophthalmopathy.

Many counts were recorded for this clonotype. This chain joins TRBV7-2 and TRBJ1-5; D is unclear. The V end lost 3 bases, the J end lost 3 bases, and 9 bases lay between the germline ends. CDR1 is SGHTA and CDR2 is FQGNSA in the germline V gene. The CDR3 is made up of 14 amino acids. CDR3 coding DNA: TGTGCCAGCAGCTTCTTCGGGAACAATCAGCCCCAGCATTTT. Translated, it gives CASSFFGNNQPQHF.

This clonotype has just a few counts. The rearrangement links TRBV12-5 to TRBJ1-2; D unclear. V lost 0 bases and J lost 1, with 12 bases in between. This CDR3 contains 16 residues. Germline V gene sequence: CDR1 LGHNT, CDR2 FRNRAP. CDR3 residues: CASGLVRKTNNYGYTF. DNA of the CDR3: TGTGCTAGTGGTTTGGTAAGAAAGACCAATAACTATGGCTACACCTTC.

This clonotype was detected only a few times. The chain uses TRBV5-1 and TRBJ2-7; 7 bases map to TRBD2. There are 13 residues in the CDR3. The junction had 9 bases not matched to a gene; V was cut back by 9 bases and J by 3 bases. Germline CDR1 is SGHRS and CDR2 is YFSETQ. The chain's CDR3 is CATREEGVYEQYF. The CDR3 coding sequence is TGCGCCACCCGGGAGGAGGGAGTCTACGAGCAGTACTTC.

In this sample, this clonotype turned up many times. The chain recombines TRBV2 with TRBJ2-7; 9 nucleotides match TRBD1. Germline V CDR1 and CDR2: SNHLY, FYNNEI. V shed 6 bases and J 7 bases; nucleotides not matched to a gene: 7. The CDR3 extends over 13 amino acids. The CDR3 coding sequence is TGTGCCAGCAGGCAGACAGGGGGAAGTGAGCAGTACTTC. Translation gives CASRQTGGSEQYF.

The rearrangement joins TRBV13 to TRBJ2-7; the match to TRBD2 covers 14 bases. Germline V gene sequence: CDR1 PRHDT, CDR2 FYEKMQ (reference sequence). This CDR3 has 15 amino acids. V lost 5 bases and J lost 6; bases outside the gene matches: 6. The CDR3 DNA sequence: TGTGCCAGCAGCCTGACCGGGACTAGCGGGAGCGAGCAGTACTTC. Translation: CASSLTGTSGSEQYF.

This chain connects TRBV12-3 or TRBV12-4 to TRBJ2-5; perhaps D is TRBD1 or TRBD2 (5 bases each). The CDR3 has 15 amino acids. V lost 0 bases, J lost 4 bases, and 12 bases lay in between. The CDR3 nucleotides are TGTGCCAGCAGTTTAGCGGGCTCGGGGACAGAGACCCAGTACTTC. Residues: CASSLAGSGTETQYF.

This clonotype came up many times. J is TRBJ2-7 and V is TRBV30, with D possibly matching TRBD2 (6 bases). Germline V gene sequence: CDR1 GTSNPN, CDR2 SVGIG (reference sequence). V lost 8 bases, J lost 4 bases, and 12 bases lay in between. This CDR3 region has 11 residues. The CDR3 DNA follows: TGTGCCGGGGGACTTCAGTACGAGCAGTACTTC. Translated: CAGGLQYEQYF.

The chain joins TRBV7-2 to TRBJ1-2; D not resolved. This CDR3 comprises 14 residues. V lost 0 bases to trimming and J lost 6 bases, with 11 bases between them. Germline-derived CDR1 and CDR2 are SGHTA and FQGNSA. The CDR3 DNA follows: TGTGCCAGCAGCTTAGCCCCGGGAACGCATGGCTACACCTTC. This codes for CASSLAPGTHGYTF.

This clonotype appeared many times. The V and J genes are TRBV6-2 or TRBV6-3 and TRBJ2-7; tentative D call: TRBD1 (5 bases). Trimming shortened V by 7 bases and J by 0 bases, and 13 bases separated the two germline ends. The germline V gene encodes CDR1 MNHEY and CDR2 SVGEGT. This CDR3 has 14 amino acids. CDR3 nucleotides: TGTGCCAGCACAAACCAGGACACCTCCTACGAGCAGTACTTC. It specifies CASTNQDTSYEQYF.

The chain is built from TRBV14 and TRBJ1-2; D may be TRBD1 (5 bases). The V gene's germline CDR1 is SGHDN and CDR2 FVKESK. The V end lost 0 bases, the J end lost 7 bases, and 9 bases lay between the germline ends. The CDR3 is made up of 13 amino acids. The CDR3 here is CASSQDTRGGYTF. CDR3 DNA sequence: TGTGCCAGCAGCCAAGACACTAGGGGTGGCTACACCTTC.

This clonotype was counted many times. V gene TRBV13 combines with J gene TRBJ1-1, with no clear D. This CDR3 has 17 amino acids. CDR1 and CDR2 (germline): PRHDT, FYEKMQ (reference sequence). V lost 5 bases to trimming and J lost 2 bases, with 21 bases between them. Written as DNA, the CDR3 is TGTGCCAGCAGCCGGAGCGGGCGCCTTGAGGTAAACACTGAAGCTTTCTTT. Translation gives CASSRSGRLEVNTEAFF.

There are a few counts of this clonotype. The V and J genes are TRBV3-1 and TRBJ2-7; no clear D. Germline V gene lookup returns CDR1 LGHDT and CDR2 YNNKEL (reference sequence). Trimming took 0 bases from V and 6 from J, leaving 12 bases between them. The CDR3 is 14 residues long. The CDR3 DNA reads TGTGCCAGCAGCCAAGAATTACACCTCGGCGAGCAGTACTTC. Translation gives CASSQELHLGEQYF.

The chain uses TRBV28 and TRBJ1-1, with D hard to call. The length of the CDR3 is 13 residues. CDR1 MDHEN and CDR2 SYDVKM come from the germline V gene. The germline V and J ends were trimmed by 4 bases and 7 bases, with 13 bases remaining between them. In DNA, the CDR3 is TGTGCCAGCAGTTCCCCCGACGGAGTTGAAGCTTTCTTT. Residues: CASSSPDGVEAFF.

This clonotype has only a few counts. The chain has TRBV7-9 and TRBJ1-2; tentatively, D is TRBD1 (5 bases). Trimming stripped 10 bases from V and 2 bases from J, with 14 bases between. Germline V gene lookup returns CDR1 SEHNR and CDR2 FQNEAQ (reference sequence). The CDR3 totals 13 residues. CDR3 in amino acids: CAILPGVNYGYTF. CDR3 nucleotide sequence: TGTGCCATACTCCCGGGGGTAAACTATGGCTACACCTTC.

This clonotype was observed at least ten times. V usage is TRBV12-3 or TRBV12-4 and J usage is TRBJ2-7; TRBD2 is a possible D gene (6 bases). The V gene lost 5 bases and the J gene lost 2 bases, with 10 bases spanning the gap. The CDR3 runs to 13 residues. The CDR3 region is CASSVSGPYEQYF. The CDR3 DNA reads TGTGCCAGCAGTGTTAGCGGCCCCTACGAGCAGTACTTC.

CDR3 region: CASSSSLGSAVGGYTF. The CDR3 DNA follows: TGTGCCAGCAGTTCCTCCCTCGGCAGTGCCGTGGGTGGCTACACCTTC. The rearrangement uses TRBV28 and TRBJ1-2, with no clear D. The CDR3 is 16 residues long. The V end lost 4 bases, the J end lost 7 bases, and 22 bases lay between the germline ends. CDR1 is MDHEN and CDR2 is SYDVKM in the germline V gene.

The CDR3 DNA sequence: TGTGCCAGCAGTTTGTCGGACAGGGGTTATTCACCCCTCCACTTT. Translating it yields CASSLSDRGYSPLHF. The chain has TRBV27 and TRBJ1-6, with 9 bases lining up with TRBD1. The CDR3 covers 15 residues. The V gene end was trimmed by 3 bases and the J gene end by 8 bases; junction bases not matched to a gene: 5. CDR1 MNHEY and CDR2 SMNVEV come from the germline V gene (reference sequence).

This clonotype was seen a handful of times. The rearrangement joins TRBV12-3 or TRBV12-4 to TRBJ2-7, with TRBD2 matching 10 bases. Trimming removed 2 bases from V and 3 bases from J; junction bases left unmatched: 7. The CDR3 has 16 residues. CDR3 sequence: CASSLKSGRALYEQYF. CDR3 coding DNA: TGTGCCAGCAGTTTAAAAAGCGGGAGGGCCCTCTACGAGCAGTACTTC.

On this clonotype: This may arise from a read error, as a much more abundant clone is one base away. This chain links TRBV7-9 with TRBJ2-5; D is possibly TRBD2 (5 bases). The CDR3 spans 16 residues. Germline V CDR1 and CDR2: SEHNR, FQNEAQ (reference sequence). The CDR3 protein is CASRLALGGPEETQYF. CDR3 DNA: TGTGCCAGCAGGTTAGCGCTAGGAGGACCCGAGGAGACCCAGTACTTC.

J is TRBJ1-5 and V is TRBV20-1, with 11 bases aligning to TRBD1. V gave up 5 bases and J gave up 2 bases; unmatched junction bases: 5. Germline loops: CDR1 DFQATT, CDR2 SNEGSKA (reference sequence). CDR3 length: 15 amino acids. The CDR3 is CSARTGGEGNQPQHF. The CDR3 nucleotides read TGCAGTGCTCGGACAGGGGGCGAAGGCAATCAGCCCCAGCATTTT.